This T cell receptor beta chain stems from a study of blood T cells in healthy people across ages. Study results and caveats: PBMCs left unsorted prevented a conclusive naive versus antigen-experienced comparison.

Using a J-beta primer mix together with a sample-barcoded 5' primer, a second PCR was run for about 6 to 12 cycles. MiXCR was run by TCRdb on the 5' RACE reads, yielding one entry per CDR3 protein. This sample has 1.5 million to 2 million distinct CDR3 sequences, with about 28% found just once. Turning to this clonotype: The antigen is unknown. One junction end does not reproduce the germline sequence, and a read error may be involved.

The CDR3 consists of 14 residues. CDR1 is SEHNR and CDR2 is FQNEAQ in the germline V gene (reference sequence). The gene calls are TRBV7-9 and TRBJ1-6; possibly TRBD1 for D (5 bases). Sequenced input: blood. This TCR came from a woman aged 25-40 years in good health. DNA for the CDR3: TGTGCCAGCAGCAAGGGGTTAAGTGATTCACCCCCCCACTTT. It translates to CASSKGLSDSPPHF.